Each of the 30 T cell receptor beta chains below was sequenced from the same sample in a study of T cell responses to AZD1222 COVID-19 vaccine. Profiled with immunoSEQ multiplex PCR; TCRdb holds only in-frame clones, not every one. Recorded here are over 130,000 clones; the top ten clones represent 2% to 2.5%. The sequencing sample was made of peripheral blood. The receptors originated from an adult in good health.

This chain links TRBV6-4 with TRBJ2-3, with a weak D call TRBD2 (6 bases). The V gene lost 6 bases and the J gene lost 1 base, with 17 bases spanning the gap. The CDR3 is made up of 16 amino acids. CDR1 and CDR2 (germline): MRHNA, SNTAGT. The CDR3, as DNA: TGTGCCAGCAGCCCTATATTTACGGGGGGCACAGATACGCAGTATTTT. This encodes CASSPIFTGGTDTQYF.

V gene TRBV7-2 combines with J gene TRBJ1-6, with TRBD1 matching 8 bases. The CDR3 extends over 15 amino acids. V lost 6 bases to trimming and J lost 7 bases; unmatched junction nucleotides: 8. Germline values: CDR1 SGHTA, CDR2 FQGNSA. CDR3 DNA sequence: TGTGCCAGCAGGCTAGCGACAGGGGTCAATTCACCCCTCCACTTT. Its protein product is CASRLATGVNSPLHF. Complete variable domain (other parts from reference TRBV7-2 and TRBJ1-6): GAGVSQSPSNKVTEKGKDVELRCDPISGHTALYWYRQSLGQGLEFLIYFQGNSAPDKSGLPSDRFSAERTGGSVSTLTIQRTQQEDSAVYLCASRLATGVNSPLHFGNGTRLTVT.

CDR3 protein: CASRRRGAREQYF. The CDR3 DNA is TGTGCCAGCAGGCGCCGGGGGGCACGGGAGCAGTACTTC. The chain combines TRBV28 with TRBJ2-7, with a weak D call TRBD2 (7 bases). The V gene's germline CDR1 is MDHEN and CDR2 SYDVKM. The CDR3 has 13 residues. V lost 6 bases and J 7 bases, leaving 16 bases between the germline ends.

The CDR3, as DNA: TGTGCCAGTAGTCTCGCGGACTGGAACACTGAAGCTTTCTTT. Amino acids: CASSLADWNTEAFF. This chain connects TRBV19 to TRBJ1-1; D gene uncertain. The CDR3 extends over 14 amino acids. CDR1 LNHDA and CDR2 SQIVND come from the germline V gene (reference sequence). Trimming took off 5 bases at V and 1 base at J, with 11 bases between the two ends.

The rearrangement joins TRBV15 to TRBJ1-1, with a tentative D call TRBD1 (5 bases). The V end lost 3 bases, the J end lost 0 bases, and 14 bases lay between the germline ends. Germline loops: CDR1 LNHNV, CDR2 YYDKDF (reference sequence). This CDR3 spans 16 amino acids. CDR3 nucleotide sequence: TGTGCCACCAGCAGGGGCTCGGCAGGGATGAACACTGAAGCTTTCTTT. Translation gives CATSRGSAGMNTEAFF.

The J gene is TRBJ1-1, the V gene TRBV11-3, with a possible D match to TRBD1 (5 bases). Germline V gives CDR1 SGHNT, CDR2 YENEEA. The CDR3 spans 13 residues. Trimming removed 6 bases at V and 11 bases at J, with 19 bases between. The CDR3 nucleotides read TGTGCCAGCAGAGGTGAGGGGCGCGCTACGGCTTTCTTT. It encodes CASRGEGRATAFF.

The chain joins TRBV19 to TRBJ1-2; 8 bases agree with TRBD1. Trimming cost V 7 bases and J 1 base; bases outside gene matches: 5. Germline CDR1 and CDR2: LNHDA and SQIVND (reference sequence). This CDR3 region has 14 residues. CDR3 sequence reads: CASIGTGGNYGYTF. CDR3 bases: TGTGCCAGTATTGGGACAGGTGGTAACTATGGCTACACCTTC.

The chain combines TRBV2 with TRBJ2-1; TRBD2 matches at 12 bases. CDR3 size: 14 residues. Germline V gives CDR1 SNHLY, CDR2 FYNNEI. Trimming took 4 bases from V and 8 from J; bases not matched to a gene: 3. CDR3 in amino acids: CASSGRLAGDEQFF. In DNA form, the CDR3 reads TGTGCCAGCAGTGGCCGACTAGCGGGGGATGAGCAGTTCTTC.

This chain uses TRBV6-2 or TRBV6-3 with TRBJ1-2; D perhaps matches TRBD1 (6 bases). The ends were cut back, 6 bases at V and 2 bases at J, with 13 bases in the middle. The CDR3 contains 14 residues. The germline gives CDR1 MNHEY, CDR2 SVGEGT. The CDR3 DNA reads TGTGCCAGCAGCTATGGACAGTTAAACTATGGCTACACCTTC. This encodes CASSYGQLNYGYTF.

The rearrangement joins TRBV28 to TRBJ1-1; D is perhaps TRBD1 (6 bases). This CDR3 is 16 amino acids long. CDR1 is MDHEN and CDR2 is SYDVKM in the germline V gene. V gave up 5 bases and J gave up 0 bases, with 16 bases separating them. CDR3 nucleotides: TGTGCCAGCAGTGGGGCGACAGGAGCGATGAACACTGAAGCTTTCTTT. It translates to CASSGATGAMNTEAFF. Filled out from reference TRBV28 and TRBJ1-1, the complete variable domain reads DVKVTQSSRYLVKRTGEKVFLECVQDMDHENMFWYRQDPGLGLRLIYFSYDVKMKEKGDIPEGYSVSREKKERFSLILESASTNQTSMYLCASSGATGAMNTEAFFGQGTRLTVV.

The chain employs TRBV4-1 and TRBJ1-2; 11 bases line up with TRBD1. Germline CDR1 reads MGHRA; CDR2 reads YSYEKL. This CDR3 contains 16 residues. V lost 4 bases to trimming and J lost 5 bases; unmatched junction nucleotides: 9. CDR3 sequence (DNA): TGCGCCAGCAGCCCCTTACCAGGACAGGGGGCTTATGGCTACACCTTC. Translated, it gives CASSPLPGQGAYGYTF.

The rearrangement uses TRBV4-1 and TRBJ2-3; no definite D call. The ends were cut back, 0 bases at V and 0 bases at J, with 4 bases in the middle. The CDR3 runs 14 residues. CDR1 and CDR2 (germline): MGHRA, YSYEKL. In DNA, the CDR3 is TGCGCCAGCAGCCAAGAACCTAGCACAGATACGCAGTATTTT. This codes for CASSQEPSTDTQYF.

J is TRBJ1-1 and V is TRBV6-5, with a weak D call TRBD1 (5 bases). The V end lost 5 bases, the J end lost 1 base, and 8 bases lay between the germline ends. Germline V gene sequence: CDR1 MNHEY, CDR2 SVGAGI. There are 13 residues in the CDR3. This CDR3 reads CASSRQPNTEAFF. Written as DNA, the CDR3 is TGTGCCAGCAGTCGACAGCCGAACACTGAAGCTTTCTTT.

The CDR3 loop is CATSREDRDNSPLHF. The DNA for the CDR3 is TGTGCCACCAGCAGAGAGGACAGAGATAATTCACCCCTCCACTTT. The V call is TRBV15, the J call TRBJ1-6, with D possibly being TRBD1 (6 bases). Germline CDR1 is LNHNV and CDR2 is YYDKDF (reference sequence). This CDR3 is 15 amino acids long. V lost 0 bases and J 5 bases, leaving 8 bases between the germline ends. Full variable domain (missing parts from reference TRBV15 and TRBJ1-6): DAMVIQNPRYQVTQFGKPVTLSCSQTLNHNVMYWYQQKSSQAPKLLFHYYDKDFNNEADTPDNFQSRRPNTSFCFLDIRSPGLGDTAMYLCATSREDRDNSPLHFGNGTRLTVT.

The J gene is TRBJ2-1, the V gene TRBV7-2; D may be TRBD1 (6 bases). The CDR3 is made up of 16 amino acids. The V gene's germline CDR1 is SGHTA and CDR2 FQGNSA. The germline V and J ends were trimmed by 3 bases and 0 bases, with 12 bases remaining between them. CDR3 DNA sequence: TGTGCCAGCAGCTTCCAGGGGCAGATCTCCTACAATGAGCAGTTCTTC. Its translation is CASSFQGQISYNEQFF.

This chain uses TRBV18 with TRBJ1-2; no reliable D call. The CDR3 is 14 amino acids. CDR1 is KGHSH, CDR2 LQKENI, per germline. With 1 base removed from V and 8 bases from J, the gap between germline ends came to 14 bases. In DNA, the CDR3 is TGTGCCAGCTCACCACGTGGTTCGGAGGGAGGCTACACCTTC. Amino acids: CASSPRGSEGGYTF.

The chain links TRBV2 to TRBJ1-3; a weak D match, TRBD1 (6 bases). The CDR3 extends over 12 amino acids. CDR1 SNHLY and CDR2 FYNNEI come from the germline V gene. Trimming shortened V by 9 bases and J by 5 bases, and 11 bases separated the two germline ends. The CDR3 sequence: CARGGIRNTIYF. The CDR3 bases are TGTGCCAGAGGGGGGATTAGAAACACCATATATTTT.

The chain joins TRBV4-2 to TRBJ1-1; D not certain. CDR1 is LGHNA, CDR2 YNFKEQ, per germline. The CDR3 totals 15 residues. V lost 1 base to trimming and J lost 0 bases, with 9 bases between them. DNA for the CDR3: TGTGCCAGCAGCCAAGCATACCAAATGAACACTGAAGCTTTCTTT. Translation: CASSQAYQMNTEAFF.

The chain joins TRBV18 to TRBJ1-4, with D uncertain. Germline CDR1 reads KGHSH; CDR2 reads LQKENI. CDR3 length: 13 residues. Trimming took off 3 bases at V and 5 bases at J, with 7 bases between the two ends. For the CDR3, the DNA is TGTGCCAGCTCACCCCGCAGGAATGAAAAACTGTTTTTT. It translates to CASSPRRNEKLFF.

This chain joins TRBV4-1 and TRBJ1-1, with TRBD1 as a possible D gene (5 bases). The CDR3 runs 18 residues. The germline V and J ends were trimmed by 1 base and 3 bases, with 21 bases remaining between them. CDR1 MGHRA and CDR2 YSYEKL come from the germline V gene. As DNA, the CDR3 is TGCGCCAGCAGCCAAGGGGGCAGGGCGATTTCTCGATACACTGAAGCTTTCTTT. Translation: CASSQGGRAISRYTEAFF.

The rearrangement joins TRBV3-1 (or the pseudogene TRBV3-2) to TRBJ1-5; possibly TRBD1 for D (6 bases). The germline V gene encodes CDR1 LGHDT and CDR2 YNNKEL (reference sequence). CDR3 size: 12 residues. Trimming pared 8 bases from V and 5 bases from J, leaving 10 bases between. Here the CDR3 reads CASQQGDQPQHF. Written as DNA, the CDR3 is TGTGCCAGCCAACAGGGAGATCAGCCCCAGCATTTT.

J is TRBJ1-5 and V is TRBV7-3, with unresolved D. The V and J ends lost 1 base and 4 bases respectively, with 17 bases between them. The CDR3 has 17 amino acids. In germline, CDR1 is SGHTA, CDR2 FQGTGA. CDR3 amino acids: CASSLIRLGSENQPQHF. As DNA, the CDR3 is TGTGCCAGCAGCTTAATTAGGTTGGGGTCAGAGAATCAGCCCCAGCATTTT.

V and J are TRBV5-1 and TRBJ2-7; no clear D gene. V was cut by 2 bases and J by 5 bases, with 14 bases left in between. CDR1 and CDR2 from the germline V gene are SGHRS and YFSETQ. The CDR3 is 14 residues long. This CDR3 is CASSFSPPYDEQYF. The CDR3, as DNA: TGCGCCAGCAGCTTTAGTCCTCCCTACGACGAGCAGTACTTC.

The chain combines TRBV30 with TRBJ2-7; D gene unclear. The CDR3 contains 16 residues. Trimming removed 0 bases at V and 0 bases at J, with 15 bases between. Germline values: CDR1 GTSNPN, CDR2 SVGIG (reference sequence). The CDR3 DNA reads TGTGCCTGGAGTGTTGTCAGCCTATATTCCTCCTACGAGCAGTACTTC. This sequence encodes CAWSVVSLYSSYEQYF.

The J gene is TRBJ1-1, the V gene TRBV5-4; D might be TRBD1 (5 bases). V was clipped by 4 bases and J by 1 base, with 11 bases between them. This CDR3 region has 14 residues. Germline assignment: CDR1 SGHNT and CDR2 YYREEE (reference sequence). The CDR3, as DNA: TGTGCCAGCAGCCCCTGGACAACGAACACTGAAGCTTTCTTT. This codes for CASSPWTTNTEAFF.

The gene calls are TRBV3-1 (or the pseudogene TRBV3-2) and TRBJ1-2; D is possibly TRBD1 (5 bases). Germline values: CDR1 LGHDT, CDR2 YNNKEL (reference sequence). Trimming took off 3 bases at V and 8 bases at J, with 10 bases between the two ends. The CDR3 is 12 residues long. CDR3 sequence (DNA): TGTGCCAGCAGCCAGGGAAGGGGAGGCTACACCTTC. Translating it yields CASSQGRGGYTF.

The CDR3 sequence is CSVRDRGDYGYTF. DNA of the CDR3: TGCAGCGTTCGGGACAGGGGAGACTATGGCTACACCTTC. The chain links TRBV29-1 to TRBJ1-2, with 10 bases identical to TRBD1. The length of the CDR3 is 13 residues. From germline, CDR1 is SQVTM and CDR2 ANQGSEA. J lost 3 bases, V lost 5 bases, and 3 bases had no gene match.

The chain is built from TRBV5-4 and TRBJ2-1; the match to TRBD1 covers 7 bases. CDR3 length: 16 amino acids. V was pared by 4 bases and J by 1 base, with 8 bases of the junction left unmatched. Germline CDR1 reads SGHNT; CDR2 reads YYREEE (reference sequence). CDR3 sequence reads: CASSTRTGLSYNEQFF. The CDR3 region has the DNA TGTGCCAGCAGCACTAGGACAGGCCTTTCCTACAATGAGCAGTTCTTC.

V gene TRBV6-5 combines with J gene TRBJ1-6; tentatively, D is TRBD1 (6 bases). V was shortened by 4 bases and J by 14 bases, with 12 bases between the two germline ends. This CDR3 is 12 amino acids long. Germline V lookup: CDR1 MNHEY, CDR2 SVGAGI. CDR3 sequence (DNA): TGTGCCAGCAGTTCTCAAGGGGGTTCCCTCCACTTT. This sequence encodes CASSSQGGSLHF.

This rearrangement joins TRBV6-1 to TRBJ1-2; D is perhaps TRBD1 (5 bases). Germline V gene data show CDR1 as MNHNS and CDR2 as SASEGT. The length of the CDR3 is 14 residues. The germline V and J ends were trimmed by 1 base and 5 bases, with 11 bases remaining between them. CDR3: CASSEVGGVYGYTF. CDR3 nucleotide sequence: TGTGCCAGCAGTGAAGTGGGAGGGGTATATGGCTACACCTTC.